This passage covers 24 T cell receptor beta chains from one sample sequenced in a study of blood T cell repertoires in COVID-19. Libraries were prepared by immunoSEQ multiplex PCR; TCRdb keeps only in-frame clonotypes and omits some of them. The sample holds about 89,000 clones, about 88% seen once. The sequencing input was peripheral blood. These receptors came from a man older than 75 with active or convalescent COVID-19.

The chain uses TRBV5-5 and TRBJ2-3; D might be TRBD2 (5 bases). The CDR3 totals 14 residues. Germline CDR1 SGHKS, CDR2 YYEKEE (reference sequence). The ends were cut back, 4 bases at V and 6 bases at J, with 15 bases in the middle. CDR3 region: CASSGDNGIDTQYF. Here the CDR3 DNA reads TGTGCCAGCAGCGGGGATAACGGGATTGATACGCAGTATTTT.

The V and J genes are TRBV28 and TRBJ2-1; D possibly corresponds to TRBD2 (5 bases). CDR3 length: 17 residues. The germline gives CDR1 MDHEN, CDR2 SYDVKM. V shed 2 bases and J shed 3 bases, with 17 bases lying between them. Here the CDR3 reads CASSLLLTRNFYNEQFF. As DNA, the CDR3 is TGTGCCAGCAGTTTACTCCTCACTAGGAACTTCTACAATGAGCAGTTCTTC.

This chain connects TRBV2 to TRBJ1-2; maybe TRBD1 (5 bases). CDR3 size: 16 residues. The germline V gene encodes CDR1 SNHLY and CDR2 FYNNEI. V was trimmed by 1 base and J by 1 base, leaving 13 bases between them. CDR3 amino acids: CASSEDLFDSNYGYTF. The CDR3 bases are TGTGCCAGCAGTGAAGATCTTTTCGACAGTAACTATGGCTACACCTTC.

This sequence joins TRBV7-2 and TRBJ2-3; 7 nucleotides agree with TRBD1. Germline V gene data show CDR1 as SGHTA and CDR2 as FQGNSA. The CDR3 extends over 13 amino acids. V shed 6 bases, J shed 3 bases, and the junction held 3 bases outside the gene matches. The DNA for the CDR3 is TGTGCCAGCAGTCGACAGGGTACAGATACGCAGTATTTT. Translating it yields CASSRQGTDTQYF.

This clone was observed at least ten times. This chain links TRBV12-3 or TRBV12-4 with TRBJ1-2; TRBD1 matches 8 bases. This CDR3 is built from 12 residues. Trimming took 7 bases from V and 4 from J; bases not matched to a gene: 2. The CDR3 protein is CASTDRGYGYTF. The DNA for the CDR3 is TGTGCCAGCACCGACAGGGGCTATGGCTACACCTTC.

This chain's CDR3 is CASIPAARAGNTIYF. CDR3 DNA sequence: TGTGCCAGCATCCCAGCCGCACGGGCTGGAAACACCATATATTTT. This rearrangement joins TRBV7-9 to TRBJ1-3; the D is unclear. This CDR3 comprises 15 residues. V lost 7 bases and J 2 bases, leaving 15 bases between the germline ends. CDR1 is SEHNR, CDR2 FQNEAQ, per germline (reference sequence). Looking up the rest from reference TRBV7-9 and TRBJ1-3 gives the full variable domain: DTGVSQNPRHKITKRGQNVTFRCDPISEHNRLYWYRQTLGQGPEFLTYFQNEAQLEKSRLLSDRFSAERPKGSFSTLEIQRTEQGDSAMYLCASIPAARAGNTIYFGEGSWLTVV.

The chain carries TRBV7-6 and TRBJ2-1; 11 bases map to TRBD2. The CDR3 has 16 amino acids. CDR1 and CDR2 from the germline V gene are SGHVS and FNYEAQ. With 4 bases clipped from V and 5 bases from J, the junction kept 7 bases outside the gene matches. The CDR3 DNA reads as TGTGCCAGCAGCTCTGACATAGCGGGGGGGGACAATGAGCAGTTCTTC. It translates to CASSSDIAGGDNEQFF.

V and J are TRBV11-2 and TRBJ1-2; the D is unclear. V shed 4 bases and J shed 5 bases, with 8 bases lying between them. The CDR3 sequence is 12 residues long. Per germline, CDR1 SGHAT and CDR2 FQNNGV. CDR3 sequence reads: CASSSTLYGYTF. In DNA form, the CDR3 reads TGTGCCAGCAGCTCGACATTATATGGCTACACCTTC. The whole variable domain, filled in from reference TRBV11-2 and TRBJ1-2, reads EAGVAQSPRYKIIEKRQSVAFWCNPISGHATLYWYQQILGQGPKLLIQFQNNGVVDDSQLPKDRFSAERLKGVDSTLKIQPAKLEDSAVYLCASSSTLYGYTFGSGTRLTVV.

The rearrangement links TRBV4-2 to TRBJ2-5; weak D call: TRBD1 (5 bases). CDR3 size: 15 residues. Trimming stripped 2 bases from V and 0 bases from J, with 10 bases between. Per the germline V gene, CDR1 is LGHNA and CDR2 is YNFKEQ. This chain's CDR3 is CASSQFGADQETQYF. DNA of the CDR3: TGTGCCAGCAGCCAATTTGGGGCGGACCAAGAGACCCAGTACTTC.

The genes are TRBV9 and TRBJ2-1, with 9 bases identical to TRBD2. The CDR3 runs 14 residues. V lost 2 bases, J lost 5 bases, and 2 bases stayed unmatched. Looked up from germline, CDR1 is SGDLS and CDR2 is YYNGEE. Written as DNA, the CDR3 is TGTGCCAGCAGCGTGGCTAGCGGGAACAATGAGCAGTTCTTC. It yields the protein CASSVASGNNEQFF.

V and J are TRBV4-3 and TRBJ2-7; TRBD2 matches 11 bases. V gave up 1 base and J gave up 3 bases; unmatched junction bases: 5. Germline V CDR1 and CDR2: LGHNA, YSLEER. This CDR3 has 16 residues. CDR3 nucleotide sequence: TGCGCCAGCAGCCAAGGACTAGCGGGAACCTACTACGAGCAGTACTTC. It is translated as CASSQGLAGTYYEQYF.

The rearrangement links TRBV9 to TRBJ2-2, with D possibly TRBD1 on 5 matching bases. The germline V gene has CDR1 SGDLS and CDR2 YYNGEE. The V end was cut by 4 bases, the J end by 2 bases, with 15 bases between. This CDR3 spans 16 amino acids. CDR3 DNA: TGTGCCAGCAGCCTAATGGGGCGCGTCAACACCGGGGAGCTGTTTTTT. It yields the protein CASSLMGRVNTGELFF.

V is TRBV4-1 and J is TRBJ2-3; 12 bases fit TRBD2. This CDR3 spans 15 amino acids. The ends lost 0 bases at V and 8 bases at J; junction bases unmatched: 3. CDR1 MGHRA and CDR2 YSYEKL come from the germline V gene. The CDR3 spells CASSQDRLAGVTQYF. DNA for the CDR3: TGCGCCAGCAGCCAAGACCGACTAGCGGGAGTTACGCAGTATTTT.

The V call is TRBV15, the J call TRBJ2-1, with D possibly TRBD2 on 5 matching bases. CDR1 and CDR2 (germline): LNHNV, YYDKDF (reference sequence). Trimming removed 0 bases at V and 10 bases at J, with 13 bases between. The CDR3 covers 14 residues. CDR3 sequence reads: CATSRDASGPEQFF. The CDR3 DNA sequence: TGTGCCACCAGCAGAGATGCCAGCGGTCCGGAGCAGTTCTTC.

V gene TRBV5-4 combines with J gene TRBJ2-7, with 7 positions matching TRBD1. Trimming took 4 bases from V and 2 from J; bases not matched to a gene: 9. Germline CDR1 is SGHNT and CDR2 is YYREEE (reference sequence). The CDR3 contains 15 residues. CDR3 residues: CASSPYRGMTYEQYF. CDR3 coding DNA: TGTGCCAGCAGCCCGTACAGGGGTATGACCTACGAGCAGTACTTC.

Details on this clone: Germline and junction disagree at one end, which may indicate a read error. J is TRBJ1-3 and V is TRBV5-1; D perhaps matches TRBD1 (5 bases). There are 18 residues in the CDR3. Germline V gives CDR1 SGHRS, CDR2 YFSETQ. The CDR3 region has the DNA TGCGCCAGCAGTCCCAACGGCCCCCAGGGTGTCTCTGGAAGCACCATATATTTT. Residues: CASSPNGPQGVSGSTIYF.

This clone has more than one count but fewer than ten. This chain joins TRBV12-3 or TRBV12-4 and TRBJ1-6; unclear D gene. The CDR3 has 13 residues. V gave up 5 bases and J gave up 7 bases, with 9 bases separating them. CDR3: CASSPLMNSPLHF. CDR3 coding DNA: TGTGCCAGCAGTCCCCTTATGAATTCACCCCTCCACTTT.

The gene calls are TRBV18 and TRBJ2-7; 11 bases agree with TRBD2. In germline, CDR1 is KGHSH, CDR2 LQKENI. The CDR3 is 18 residues long. After removal of 3 bases from V and 4 bases from J, the junction contained 14 bases not matched to a gene. The CDR3 protein is CASSPPDSLSGRVYEQYF. DNA of the CDR3: TGTGCCAGCTCACCTCCAGATAGCCTTAGCGGGAGGGTTTACGAGCAGTACTTC.

This clone came up once. The V gene is TRBV4-1, the J gene TRBJ2-7; D perhaps matches TRBD2 (6 bases). The V gene lost 4 bases and the J gene lost 1 base, with 14 bases spanning the gap. Germline V gene data show CDR1 as MGHRA and CDR2 as YSYEKL. The CDR3 sequence is 15 residues long. The chain's CDR3 is CASSRPGSGSYEQYF. The CDR3 DNA reads TGCGCCAGCAGCCGTCCCGGGAGCGGTTCCTACGAGCAGTACTTC.

This chain uses TRBV9 with TRBJ1-6; TRBD1 is a possible D gene (6 bases). Germline lookup yields CDR1 SGDLS and CDR2 YYNGEE. This CDR3 contains 15 residues. V was shortened by 4 bases and J by 7 bases, with 15 bases between the two germline ends. The chain's CDR3 is CASSPRQAGNSPLHF. In DNA, the CDR3 is TGTGCCAGCAGCCCCCGACAGGCTGGGAATTCACCCCTCCACTTT.

The rearrangement uses TRBV5-1 and TRBJ2-3, with 9 bases matching TRBD2. Unmatched junction bases numbered 3, after V lost 0 bases and J lost 1 base. The germline CDR1 and CDR2 sequences are SGHRS and YFSETQ. The CDR3 is 16 residues long. The CDR3 here is CASSLVSGSGTDTQYF. The CDR3 region has the DNA TGCGCCAGCAGCTTGGTTAGCGGGAGTGGCACAGATACGCAGTATTTT.

This clone was picked up a small number of times. This chain uses TRBV6-2 or TRBV6-3 with TRBJ1-3, with TRBD1 matching over 8 bases. The germline CDR1 and CDR2 sequences are MNHEY and SVGEGT. The CDR3 spans 16 residues. V shed 5 bases and J 2 bases; nucleotides not matched to a gene: 8. The CDR3 is CASSPGQAFTGNTIYF. The CDR3 DNA follows: TGTGCCAGCAGTCCGGGACAGGCGTTTACTGGAAACACCATATATTTT.

This chain uses TRBV7-2 with TRBJ2-4, with 9 bases aligning to TRBD2. J lost 11 bases, V lost 3 bases, and 8 bases had no gene match. The CDR3 loop spans 14 amino acids. The V gene's germline CDR1 is SGHTA and CDR2 FQGNSA. This CDR3 reads CASSFGTSPLVQYF. DNA for the CDR3: TGTGCCAGCAGCTTCGGGACTAGCCCCCTTGTTCAGTACTTC. Looking up the rest from reference TRBV7-2 and TRBJ2-4 gives the full variable domain: GAGVSQSPSNKVTEKGKDVELRCDPISGHTALYWYRQSLGQGLEFLIYFQGNSAPDKSGLPSDRFSAERTGGSVSTLTIQRTQQEDSAVYLCASSFGTSPLVQYFGAGTRLSVL.

CDR3 bases: TGTGCCAGCAGCTATAGCGGGAACCCCGAGGATGAGCAGTTCTTC. Translated, it gives CASSYSGNPEDEQFF. This chain links TRBV6-2 or TRBV6-3 with TRBJ2-1, with TRBD2 identical over 8 bases. The CDR3 consists of 15 residues. Germline trimming cut 6 bases from V and 8 bases from J; bases unmatched to any gene: 12. Germline-derived CDR1 and CDR2 are MNHEY and SVGEGT.